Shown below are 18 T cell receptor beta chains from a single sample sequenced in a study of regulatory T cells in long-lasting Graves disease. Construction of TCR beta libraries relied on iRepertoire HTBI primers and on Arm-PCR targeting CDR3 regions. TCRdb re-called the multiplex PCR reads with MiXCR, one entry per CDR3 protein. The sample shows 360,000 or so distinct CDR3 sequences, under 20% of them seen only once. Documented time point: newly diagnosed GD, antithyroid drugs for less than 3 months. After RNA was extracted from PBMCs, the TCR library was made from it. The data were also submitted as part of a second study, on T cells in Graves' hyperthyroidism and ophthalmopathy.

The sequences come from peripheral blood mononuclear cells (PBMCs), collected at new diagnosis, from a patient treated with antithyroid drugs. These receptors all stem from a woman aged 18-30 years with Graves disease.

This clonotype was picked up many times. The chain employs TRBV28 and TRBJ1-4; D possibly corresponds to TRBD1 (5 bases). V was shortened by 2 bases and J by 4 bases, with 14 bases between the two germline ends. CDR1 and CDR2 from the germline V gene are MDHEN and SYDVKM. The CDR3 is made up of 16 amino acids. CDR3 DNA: TGTGCCAGCAGTTTAAAGAGGGGAGAGAATAATGAAAAACTGTTTTTT. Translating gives CASSLKRGENNEKLFF.

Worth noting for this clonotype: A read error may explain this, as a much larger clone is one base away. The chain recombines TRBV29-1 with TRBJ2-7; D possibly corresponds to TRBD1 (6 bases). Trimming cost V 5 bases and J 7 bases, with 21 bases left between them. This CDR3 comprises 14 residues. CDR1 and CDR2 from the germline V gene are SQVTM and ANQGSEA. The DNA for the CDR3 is TGCAGCGTTCTCAGGTCCTCAGGGGACAAAGAGCAGTACTTC. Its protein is CSVLRSSGDKEQYF.

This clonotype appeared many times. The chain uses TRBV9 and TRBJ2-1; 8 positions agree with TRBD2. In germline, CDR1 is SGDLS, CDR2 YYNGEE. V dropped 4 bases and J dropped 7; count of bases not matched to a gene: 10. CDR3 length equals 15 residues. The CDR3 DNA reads TGTGCCAGCAGCAAAGGAGCGGGAGTTCTTAATGAGCAGTTCTTC. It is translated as CASSKGAGVLNEQFF.

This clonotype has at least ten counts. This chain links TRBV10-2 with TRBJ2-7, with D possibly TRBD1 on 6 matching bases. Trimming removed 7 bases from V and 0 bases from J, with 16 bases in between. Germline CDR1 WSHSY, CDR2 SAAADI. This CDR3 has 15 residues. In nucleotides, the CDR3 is TGCGCCAGCATACAACAGGGTCAAAGCTCCTACGAGCAGTACTTC. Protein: CASIQQGQSSYEQYF.

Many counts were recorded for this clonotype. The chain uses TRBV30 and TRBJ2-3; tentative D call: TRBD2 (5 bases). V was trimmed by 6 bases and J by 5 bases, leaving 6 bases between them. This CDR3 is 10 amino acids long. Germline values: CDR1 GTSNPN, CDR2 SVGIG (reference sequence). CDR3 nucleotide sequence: TGTGCCTGCGGGGTAGATACGCAGTATTTT. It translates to CACGVDTQYF.

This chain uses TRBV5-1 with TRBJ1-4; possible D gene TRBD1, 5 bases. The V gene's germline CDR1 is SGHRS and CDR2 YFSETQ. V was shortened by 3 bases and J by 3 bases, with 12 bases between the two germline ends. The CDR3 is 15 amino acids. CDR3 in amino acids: CASSSQGAPNEKLFF. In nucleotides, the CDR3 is TGCGCCAGCAGCTCTCAAGGGGCCCCTAATGAAAAACTGTTTTTT.

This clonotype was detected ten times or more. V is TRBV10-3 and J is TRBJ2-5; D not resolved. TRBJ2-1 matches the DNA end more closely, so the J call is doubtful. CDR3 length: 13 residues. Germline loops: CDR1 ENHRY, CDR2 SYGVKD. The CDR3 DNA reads TGTGCCACACGTCCCACCCCGGACAATGAGCAGTTCTTC. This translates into CATRPTPDNEQFF.

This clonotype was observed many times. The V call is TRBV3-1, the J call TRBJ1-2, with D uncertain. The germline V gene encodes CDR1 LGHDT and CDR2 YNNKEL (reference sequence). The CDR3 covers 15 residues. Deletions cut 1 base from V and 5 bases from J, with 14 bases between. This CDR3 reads CASSQGEGGWYGYTF. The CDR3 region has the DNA TGTGCCAGCAGCCAAGGAGAGGGAGGCTGGTATGGCTACACCTTC.

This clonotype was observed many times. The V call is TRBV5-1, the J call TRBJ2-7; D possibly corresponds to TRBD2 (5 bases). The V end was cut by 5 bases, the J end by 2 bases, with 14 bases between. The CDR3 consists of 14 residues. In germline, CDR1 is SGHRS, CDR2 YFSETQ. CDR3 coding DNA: TGCGCCAGCAGAAAGCGGACGGTAACCTACGAGCAGTACTTC. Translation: CASRKRTVTYEQYF.

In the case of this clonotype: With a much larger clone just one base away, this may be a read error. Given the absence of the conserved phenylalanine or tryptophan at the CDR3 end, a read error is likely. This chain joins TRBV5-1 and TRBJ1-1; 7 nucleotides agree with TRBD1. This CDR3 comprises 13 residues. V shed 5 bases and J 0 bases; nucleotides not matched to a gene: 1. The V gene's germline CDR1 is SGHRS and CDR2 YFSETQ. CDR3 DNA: TGCGCCAGCAGGGACAGGATGAACACTGAAGCTTTCCTT. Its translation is CASRDRMNTEAFL.

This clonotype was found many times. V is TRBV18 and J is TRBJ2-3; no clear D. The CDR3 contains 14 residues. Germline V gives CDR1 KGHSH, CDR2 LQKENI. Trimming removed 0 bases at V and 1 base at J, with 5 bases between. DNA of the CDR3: TGTGCCAGCTCACCACCAATGGGCACAGATACGCAGTATTTT. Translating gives CASSPPMGTDTQYF.

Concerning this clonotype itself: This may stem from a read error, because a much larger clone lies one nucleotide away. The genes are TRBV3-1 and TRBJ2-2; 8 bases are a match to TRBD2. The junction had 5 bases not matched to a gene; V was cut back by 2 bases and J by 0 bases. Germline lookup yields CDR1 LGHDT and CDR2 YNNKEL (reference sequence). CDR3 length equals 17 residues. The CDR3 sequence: CASSQMSGGANTGELFF. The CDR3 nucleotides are TGTGCCAGCAGCCAAATGAGCGGGGGCGCGAACACCGGGGAGCTGTTTTTT.

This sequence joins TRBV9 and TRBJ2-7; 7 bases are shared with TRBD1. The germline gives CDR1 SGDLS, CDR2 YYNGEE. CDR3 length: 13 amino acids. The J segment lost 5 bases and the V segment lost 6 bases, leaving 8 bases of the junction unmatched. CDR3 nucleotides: TGTGCCAGCACCGGGGACAGCTCACACGAGCAGTACTTC. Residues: CASTGDSSHEQYF.

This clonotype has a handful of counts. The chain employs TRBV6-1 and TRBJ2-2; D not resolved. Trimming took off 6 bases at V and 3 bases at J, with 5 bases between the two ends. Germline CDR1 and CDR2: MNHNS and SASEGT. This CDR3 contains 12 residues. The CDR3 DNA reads TGTGCCAGCAGCTGGTACACCGGGGAGCTGTTTTTT. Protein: CASSWYTGELFF.

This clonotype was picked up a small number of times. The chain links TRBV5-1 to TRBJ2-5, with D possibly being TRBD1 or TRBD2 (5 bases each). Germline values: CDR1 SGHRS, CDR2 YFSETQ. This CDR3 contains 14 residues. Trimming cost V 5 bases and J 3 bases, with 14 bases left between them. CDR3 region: CASSPTGTKETQYF. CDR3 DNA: TGCGCCAGCAGTCCAACCGGGACCAAAGAGACCCAGTACTTC.

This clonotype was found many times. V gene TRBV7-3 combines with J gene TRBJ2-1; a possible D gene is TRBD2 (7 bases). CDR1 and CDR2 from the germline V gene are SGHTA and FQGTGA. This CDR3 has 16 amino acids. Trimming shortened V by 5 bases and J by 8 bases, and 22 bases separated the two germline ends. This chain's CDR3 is CASSRRLGQGRDEQFF. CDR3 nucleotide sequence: TGTGCCAGCAGCCGCCGGTTGGGGCAGGGGAGGGATGAGCAGTTCTTC. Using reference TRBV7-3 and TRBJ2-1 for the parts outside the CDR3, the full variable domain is GAGVSQTPSNKVTEKGKYVELRCDPISGHTALYWYRQSLGQGPEFLIYFQGTGAADDSGLPNDRFFAVRPEGSVSTLKIQRTERGDSAVYLCASSRRLGQGRDEQFFGPGTRLTVL.

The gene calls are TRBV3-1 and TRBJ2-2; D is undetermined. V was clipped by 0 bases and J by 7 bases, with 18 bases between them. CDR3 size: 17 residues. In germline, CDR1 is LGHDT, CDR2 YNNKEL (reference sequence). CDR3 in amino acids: CASSQDHRVVYGGELFF. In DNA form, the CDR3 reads TGTGCCAGCAGCCAAGACCACCGAGTGGTTTACGGCGGGGAGCTGTTTTTT.

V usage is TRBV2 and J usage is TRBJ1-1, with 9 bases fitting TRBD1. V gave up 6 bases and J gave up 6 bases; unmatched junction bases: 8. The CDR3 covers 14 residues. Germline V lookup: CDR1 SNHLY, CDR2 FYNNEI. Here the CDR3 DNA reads TGTGCCAGCAGCCTTAGGACAGGGGAGTCTGAAGCTTTCTTT. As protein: CASSLRTGESEAFF. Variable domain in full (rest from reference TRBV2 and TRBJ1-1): EPEVTQTPSHQVTQMGQEVILRCVPISNHLYFYWYRQILGQKVEFLVSFYNNEISEKSEIFDDQFSVERPDGSNFTLKIRSTKLEDSAMYFCASSLRTGESEAFFGQGTRLTVV.